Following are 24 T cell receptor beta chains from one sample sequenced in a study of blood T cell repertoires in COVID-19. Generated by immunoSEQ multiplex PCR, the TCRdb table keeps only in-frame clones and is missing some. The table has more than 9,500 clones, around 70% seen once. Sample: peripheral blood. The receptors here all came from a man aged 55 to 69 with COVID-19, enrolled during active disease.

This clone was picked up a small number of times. CDR3 sequence reads: CASSLVGGSYEQYF. For the CDR3, the DNA is TGCGCCAGCAGCTTGGTCGGGGGTTCCTACGAGCAGTACTTC. The chain links TRBV5-1 to TRBJ2-7; the D gene is possibly TRBD2 (6 bases). Looked up from germline, CDR1 is SGHRS and CDR2 is YFSETQ. The CDR3 covers 14 residues. V lost 0 bases to trimming and J lost 1 base, with 8 bases between them.

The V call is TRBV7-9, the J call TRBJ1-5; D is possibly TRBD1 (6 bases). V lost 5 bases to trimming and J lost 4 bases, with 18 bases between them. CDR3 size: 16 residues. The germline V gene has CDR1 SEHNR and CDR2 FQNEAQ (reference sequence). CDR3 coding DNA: TGTGCCAGCAGCCCGTCTGAGGGGGGGCGAAATCAGCCCCAGCATTTT. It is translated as CASSPSEGGRNQPQHF. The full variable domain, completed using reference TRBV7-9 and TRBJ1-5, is DTGVSQNPRHKITKRGQNVTFRCDPISEHNRLYWYRQTLGQGPEFLTYFQNEAQLEKSRLLSDRFSAERPKGSFSTLEIQRTEQGDSAMYLCASSPSEGGRNQPQHFGDGTRLSIL.

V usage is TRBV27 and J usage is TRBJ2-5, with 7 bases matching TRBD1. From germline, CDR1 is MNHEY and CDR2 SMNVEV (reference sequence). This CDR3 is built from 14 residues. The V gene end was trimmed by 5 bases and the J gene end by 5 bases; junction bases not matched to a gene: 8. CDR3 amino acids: CASSPSTGSETQYF. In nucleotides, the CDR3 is TGTGCCAGCAGTCCATCGACAGGGTCGGAGACCCAGTACTTC.

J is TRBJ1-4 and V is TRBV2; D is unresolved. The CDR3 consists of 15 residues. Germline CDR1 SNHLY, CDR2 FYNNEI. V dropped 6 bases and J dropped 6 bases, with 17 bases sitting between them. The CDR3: CASRGLGGRYEKLFF. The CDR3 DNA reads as TGTGCCAGCAGGGGCCTGGGAGGTCGCTATGAAAAACTGTTTTTT. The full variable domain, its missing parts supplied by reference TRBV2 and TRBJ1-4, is EPEVTQTPSHQVTQMGQEVILRCVPISNHLYFYWYRQILGQKVEFLVSFYNNEISEKSEIFDDQFSVERPDGSNFTLKIRSTKLEDSAMYFCASRGLGGRYEKLFFGSGTQLSVL.

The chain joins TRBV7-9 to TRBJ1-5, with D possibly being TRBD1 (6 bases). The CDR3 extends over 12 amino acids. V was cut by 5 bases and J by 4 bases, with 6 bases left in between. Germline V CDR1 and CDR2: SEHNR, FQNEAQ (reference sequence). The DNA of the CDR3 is TGTGCCAGCAGCACAGGGAATCAGCCCCAGCATTTT. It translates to CASSTGNQPQHF.

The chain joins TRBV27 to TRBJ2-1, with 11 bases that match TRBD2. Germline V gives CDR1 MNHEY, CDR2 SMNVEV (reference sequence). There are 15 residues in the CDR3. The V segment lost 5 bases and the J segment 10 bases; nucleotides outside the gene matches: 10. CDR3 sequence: CASSLGTSGLQEQFF. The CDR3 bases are TGTGCCAGCAGTCTTGGGACTAGCGGCCTTCAGGAGCAGTTCTTC.

This CDR3 is CASSETIGQIGETQYF. CDR3 coding DNA: TGTGCCAGCAGTGAAACCATCGGACAGATCGGAGAGACCCAGTACTTC. V gene TRBV2 combines with J gene TRBJ2-5, with D possibly matching TRBD1 (6 bases). Trimming pared 2 bases from V and 4 bases from J, leaving 17 bases between. The CDR3 sequence is 16 residues long. Germline V gene data show CDR1 as SNHLY and CDR2 as FYNNEI. Drawing the rest from reference TRBV2 and TRBJ2-5, the complete variable domain is EPEVTQTPSHQVTQMGQEVILRCVPISNHLYFYWYRQILGQKVEFLVSFYNNEISEKSEIFDDQFSVERPDGSNFTLKIRSTKLEDSAMYFCASSETIGQIGETQYFGPGTRLLVL.

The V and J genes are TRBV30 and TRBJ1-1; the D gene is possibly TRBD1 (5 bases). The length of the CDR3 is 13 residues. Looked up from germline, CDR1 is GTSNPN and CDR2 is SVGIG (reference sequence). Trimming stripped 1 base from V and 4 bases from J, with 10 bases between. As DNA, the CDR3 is TGTGCCTGGAGTGCCGACAGTTTCACTGAAGCTTTCTTT. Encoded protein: CAWSADSFTEAFF.

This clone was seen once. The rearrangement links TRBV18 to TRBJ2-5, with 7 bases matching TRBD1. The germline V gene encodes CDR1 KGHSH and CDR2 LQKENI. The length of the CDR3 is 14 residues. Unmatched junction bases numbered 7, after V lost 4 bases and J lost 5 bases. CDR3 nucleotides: TGTGCCAGCTCACAGGGGGCAGATGGGGAGACCCAGTACTTC. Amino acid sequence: CASSQGADGETQYF.

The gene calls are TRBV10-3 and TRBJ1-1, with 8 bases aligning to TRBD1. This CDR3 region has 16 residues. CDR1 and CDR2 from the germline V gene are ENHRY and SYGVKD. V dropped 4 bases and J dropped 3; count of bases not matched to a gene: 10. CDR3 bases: TGTGCCATCAGTGGTCGGGACAGGACATCTGACACTGAAGCTTTCTTT. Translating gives CAISGRDRTSDTEAFF.

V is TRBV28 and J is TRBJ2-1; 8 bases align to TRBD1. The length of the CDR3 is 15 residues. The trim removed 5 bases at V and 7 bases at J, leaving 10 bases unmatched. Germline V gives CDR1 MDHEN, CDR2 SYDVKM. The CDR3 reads CASSQMRDRRNEQFF. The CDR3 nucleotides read TGTGCCAGCAGTCAAATGCGGGACAGGAGAAATGAGCAGTTCTTC. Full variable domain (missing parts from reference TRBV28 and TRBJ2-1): DVKVTQSSRYLVKRTGEKVFLECVQDMDHENMFWYRQDPGLGLRLIYFSYDVKMKEKGDIPEGYSVSREKKERFSLILESASTNQTSMYLCASSQMRDRRNEQFFGPGTRLTVL.

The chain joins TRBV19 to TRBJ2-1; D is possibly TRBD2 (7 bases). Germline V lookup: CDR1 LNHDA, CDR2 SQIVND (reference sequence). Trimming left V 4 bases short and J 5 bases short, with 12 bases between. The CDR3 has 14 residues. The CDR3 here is CASSRGGRNNEQFF. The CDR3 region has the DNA TGTGCCAGTAGTAGGGGGGGCCGAAACAATGAGCAGTTCTTC.

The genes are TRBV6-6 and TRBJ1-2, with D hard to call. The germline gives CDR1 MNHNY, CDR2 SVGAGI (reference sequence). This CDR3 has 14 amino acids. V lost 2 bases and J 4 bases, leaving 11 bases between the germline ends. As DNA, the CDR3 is TGTGCCAGCAGTTACGGCCCCGGGATCTATGGCTACACCTTC. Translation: CASSYGPGIYGYTF.

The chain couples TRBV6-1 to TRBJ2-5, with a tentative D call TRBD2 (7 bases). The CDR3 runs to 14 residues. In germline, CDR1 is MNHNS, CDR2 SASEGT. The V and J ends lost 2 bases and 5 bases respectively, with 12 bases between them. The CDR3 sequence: CASSERGRGETQYF. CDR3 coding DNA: TGTGCCAGCAGTGAAAGGGGGAGGGGGGAGACCCAGTACTTC.

The CDR3 here is CASNPAGSYEQYF. The CDR3 region has the DNA TGTGCCAGCAACCCAGCGGGCTCCTACGAGCAGTACTTC. V usage is TRBV11-2 and J usage is TRBJ2-7, with D possibly TRBD2 on 6 matching bases. Trimming cost V 7 bases and J 0 bases, with 10 bases left between them. Germline CDR1 is SGHAT and CDR2 is FQNNGV. CDR3 size: 13 residues. Using reference TRBV11-2 and TRBJ2-7 for the parts outside the CDR3, the full variable domain is EAGVAQSPRYKIIEKRQSVAFWCNPISGHATLYWYQQILGQGPKLLIQFQNNGVVDDSQLPKDRFSAERLKGVDSTLKIQPAKLEDSAVYLCASNPAGSYEQYFGPGTRLTVT.

The DNA of the CDR3 is TGTGCCACCAGTGGTACGGGACAGCTAAACATTCAGTACTTC. Translating gives CATSGTGQLNIQYF. The chain uses TRBV24-1 and TRBJ2-4, with 7 nucleotides matching TRBD1. After removal of 5 bases from V and 6 bases from J, the junction contained 6 bases not matched to a gene. The CDR3 runs 14 residues. CDR1 KGHDR and CDR2 SFDVKD come from the germline V gene.

The CDR3 DNA reads as TGTGCCAGCAGCCCAGATAGTCTCTACGAGCAGTACTTC. Its protein is CASSPDSLYEQYF. The chain couples TRBV3-1 (or the pseudogene TRBV3-2) to TRBJ2-7, with D unclear. Between the trimmed V and J ends, which lost 4 bases and 3 bases, there was a span of 10 bases. This CDR3 region has 13 residues. Germline V lookup: CDR1 LGHDT, CDR2 YNNKEL (reference sequence).

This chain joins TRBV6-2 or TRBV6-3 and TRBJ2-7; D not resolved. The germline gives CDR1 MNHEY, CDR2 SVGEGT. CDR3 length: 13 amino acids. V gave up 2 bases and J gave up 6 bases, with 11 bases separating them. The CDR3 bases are TGTGCCAGCAGTTACCTAGGAGACTTCGAGCAGTACTTC. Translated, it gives CASSYLGDFEQYF.

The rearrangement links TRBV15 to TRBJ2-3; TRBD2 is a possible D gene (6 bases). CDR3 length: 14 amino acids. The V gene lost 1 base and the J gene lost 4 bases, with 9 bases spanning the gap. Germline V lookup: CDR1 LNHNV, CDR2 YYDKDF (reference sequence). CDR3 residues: CATSRVLAADTQYF. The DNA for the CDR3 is TGTGCCACCAGCAGAGTACTAGCTGCAGATACGCAGTATTTT.

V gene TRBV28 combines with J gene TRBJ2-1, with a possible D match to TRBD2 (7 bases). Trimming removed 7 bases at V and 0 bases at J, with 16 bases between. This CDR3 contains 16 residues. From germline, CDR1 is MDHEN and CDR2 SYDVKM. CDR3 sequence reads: CASIQGGAPSYNEQFF. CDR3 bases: TGTGCCAGCATCCAAGGGGGGGCCCCCTCCTACAATGAGCAGTTCTTC. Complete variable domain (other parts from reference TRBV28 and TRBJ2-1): DVKVTQSSRYLVKRTGEKVFLECVQDMDHENMFWYRQDPGLGLRLIYFSYDVKMKEKGDIPEGYSVSREKKERFSLILESASTNQTSMYLCASIQGGAPSYNEQFFGPGTRLTVL.

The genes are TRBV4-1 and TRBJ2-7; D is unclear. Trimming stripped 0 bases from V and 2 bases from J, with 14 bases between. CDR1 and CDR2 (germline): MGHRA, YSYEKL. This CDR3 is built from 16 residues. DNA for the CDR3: TGCGCCAGCAGCCAAGACATTGCGGTCCGAACCTACGAGCAGTACTTC. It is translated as CASSQDIAVRTYEQYF.

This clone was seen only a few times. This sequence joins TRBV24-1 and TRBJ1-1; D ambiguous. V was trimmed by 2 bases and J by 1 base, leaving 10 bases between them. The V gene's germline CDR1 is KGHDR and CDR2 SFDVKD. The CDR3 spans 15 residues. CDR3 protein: CATSDSQTENTEAFF. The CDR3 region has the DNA TGTGCCACCAGTGATTCCCAGACTGAGAACACTGAAGCTTTCTTT.

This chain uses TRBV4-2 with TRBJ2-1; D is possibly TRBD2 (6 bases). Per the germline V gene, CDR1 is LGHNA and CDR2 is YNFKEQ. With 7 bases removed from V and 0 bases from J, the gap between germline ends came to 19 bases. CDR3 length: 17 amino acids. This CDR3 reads CASTRGDSGPSYNEQFF. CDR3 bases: TGTGCCAGCACCCGCGGGGATAGCGGACCCTCCTACAATGAGCAGTTCTTC.

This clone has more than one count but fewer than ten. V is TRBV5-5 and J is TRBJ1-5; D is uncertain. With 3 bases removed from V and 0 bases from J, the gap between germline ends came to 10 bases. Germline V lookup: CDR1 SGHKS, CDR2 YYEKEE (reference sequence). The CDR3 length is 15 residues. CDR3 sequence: CASSSTVNSNQPQHF. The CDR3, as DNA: TGTGCCAGCAGCTCCACAGTAAATAGCAATCAGCCCCAGCATTTT.